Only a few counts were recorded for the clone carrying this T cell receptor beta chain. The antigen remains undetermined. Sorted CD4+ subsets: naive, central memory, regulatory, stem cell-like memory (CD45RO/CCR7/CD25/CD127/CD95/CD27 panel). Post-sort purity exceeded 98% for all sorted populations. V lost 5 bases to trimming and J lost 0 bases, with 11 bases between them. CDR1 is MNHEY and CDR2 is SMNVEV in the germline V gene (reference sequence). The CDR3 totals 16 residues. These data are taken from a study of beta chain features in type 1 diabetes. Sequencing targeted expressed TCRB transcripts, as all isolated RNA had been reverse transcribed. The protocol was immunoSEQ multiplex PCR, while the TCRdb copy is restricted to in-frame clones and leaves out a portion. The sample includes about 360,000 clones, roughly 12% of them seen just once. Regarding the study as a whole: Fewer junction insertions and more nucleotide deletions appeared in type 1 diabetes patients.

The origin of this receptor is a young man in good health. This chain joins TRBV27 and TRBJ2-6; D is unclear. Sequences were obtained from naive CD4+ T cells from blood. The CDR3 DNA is TGTGCCAGCAGTCCGAGGCGTCCCTCTGGGGCCAACGTCCTGACTTTC. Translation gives CASSPRRPSGANVLTF.